Reported below is one T cell receptor beta chain. This clonotype was detected many times. What this receptor recognizes is not known. Base-call qualities are not available, and no considerably larger clone is one nucleotide away. The data were obtained in a study of breast tumors, draining lymph nodes, adjacent tissues (dated by TCRdb to the mid-2010s). A note on the overall study: In breast cancer patients, the study compared the TCR beta repertoires of tumor, adjacent nontumor tissue and axillary lymph nodes. In human breast cancer, the study set out to assess how tumor, surrounding tissue and draining lymph node repertoires relate to one another and whether T cells might be exchanged between them.

As encoded in the germline V gene (reference sequence), CDR1 is DFQATT while CDR2 is SNEGSKA. Here V drops 3 bases and J drops 7 bases, and the junction holds 5 bases not matched to any gene. Including cysteine and phenylalanine, the CDR3 has 14 amino acids. Just the 42-base CDR3 DNA is kept, in frame starting at base 1. TCRdb lists the instrument as Illumina HiSeq 2000. Multiplex PCR amplification was used to generate the TCR beta chain libraries. The amplified TCR beta chain products were analyzed by high-throughput sequencing. Starting from the raw public reads, TCRdb applied fastp trimming at Q25, assembled clones with MiXCR and retained in-frame beta chains. Identical CDR3 proteins give one entry, which carries the most common genes and DNA. The sample table holds around 290,000 distinct CDR3 sequences, of which around 31% were seen once. Jointly, the top ten make up 1.1% of the sample. The lymph node samples were taken from the axillary draining lymph nodes of breast cancer patients.

Study-level results and caveats: The conclusion that tumor T cells originate in lymph nodes was presented as consistent with a hypothesis rather than as directly demonstrated. Tumor and nontumor tissue repertoires were significantly more similar in luminal-like than in basal-like breast cancer. Tumors showed preferential V and J gene usage, and their T-cell repertoire diversity fell below that of lymph nodes yet above that of nontumor tissue. A scenario in which most tumor T cells derive from the lymph node and then expand within tumor tissue was judged to be consistent with the data.

Recombination linked TRBV20-1 to TRBJ1-5, with TRBD1 identical over 11 junction bases. The sequence was collected from a female donor with breast cancer. Some clones in this sample may be carry-over from other donors' samples. Sequenced input: axillary lymph node tissue. DNA sequence: TGCAGTGCTAGTTCGGGACAGGGGGAACAGCCCCAGCATTTT. This gives the protein CSASSGQGEQPQHF.